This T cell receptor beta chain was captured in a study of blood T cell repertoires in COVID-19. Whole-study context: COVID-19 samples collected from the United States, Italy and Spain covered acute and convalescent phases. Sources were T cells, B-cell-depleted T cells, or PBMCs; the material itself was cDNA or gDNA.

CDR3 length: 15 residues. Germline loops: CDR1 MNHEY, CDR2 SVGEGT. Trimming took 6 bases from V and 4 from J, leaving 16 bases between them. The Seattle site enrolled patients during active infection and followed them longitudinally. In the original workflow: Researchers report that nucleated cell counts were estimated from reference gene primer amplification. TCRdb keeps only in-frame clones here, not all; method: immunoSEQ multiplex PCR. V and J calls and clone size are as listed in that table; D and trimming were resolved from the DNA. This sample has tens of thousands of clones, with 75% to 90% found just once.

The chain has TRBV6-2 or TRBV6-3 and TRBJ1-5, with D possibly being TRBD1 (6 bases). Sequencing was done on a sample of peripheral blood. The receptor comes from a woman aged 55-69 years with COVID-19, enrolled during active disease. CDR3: CASSPQGGKNQPQHF. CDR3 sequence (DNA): TGTGCCAGCAGCCCACAGGGAGGGAAGAATCAGCCCCAGCATTTT.